This T cell receptor (beta chain) emerged from a study of T cells in tumors after PD-1 blockade. About the study: Some patients also took daily vismodegib 150 mg during anti-PD-1 treatment.

The CDR3 is 15 amino acids. Germline V gene data show CDR1 as MNHEY and CDR2 as SVGEGT. Trimming stripped 4 bases from V and 4 bases from J, with 17 bases between. Libraries were prepared by immunoSEQ multiplex PCR; TCRdb keeps only in-frame clonotypes and omits some of them. The sample yields 60,000 to 70,000 clones, 74% seen once. The sequence came from a human donor with basal cell carcinoma. The V and J genes are TRBV6-2 or TRBV6-3 and TRBJ2-7, with TRBD1 as a possible D gene (6 bases). The sequenced sample was PBMCs, obtained after anti-PD-1 treatment. CDR3 nucleotide sequence: TGTGCCAGCAGTTCCCGGGGACATAAGTGGTACGAGCAGTACTTC. Translating it yields CASSSRGHKWYEQYF.